This TCR beta chain was sequenced during a study of T-cell reconstitution after alpha-beta-depleted transplantation in children. Study results and caveats: One year after transplant, T-cell counts and diversity came mostly from newly produced T cells.

V lost 0 bases, J lost 2 bases, and 23 bases lay in between. CDR1 MGHRA and CDR2 YSYEKL come from the germline V gene. The CDR3 length is 21 residues. This clonotype occurred many times. Its cognate antigen is unknown. Unique molecular identifiers were used in preparing the TCRbeta library. TCRdb reanalysed the PCR reads using MiXCR and keeps one entry per CDR3 protein. The profile shows fewer than 350,000 distinct CDR3 sequences, roughly 7.8% of them singletons. This receptor was taken from a female patient aged 2 to 10 who had a stem cell transplant for Fanconi anemia, so the T cells may come from the graft donor. Sample: peripheral blood, taken 360 days after TCRalphabeta/CD19-depleted stem cell transplant. The chain carries TRBV4-1 and TRBJ2-6; D is perhaps TRBD1 (5 bases). The CDR3 DNA follows: TGCGCCAGCAGCCAAGATCAGGGTACCCCTGTTTTGGATACTGGGGCCAACGTCCTGACTTTC. As protein: CASSQDQGTPVLDTGANVLTF.